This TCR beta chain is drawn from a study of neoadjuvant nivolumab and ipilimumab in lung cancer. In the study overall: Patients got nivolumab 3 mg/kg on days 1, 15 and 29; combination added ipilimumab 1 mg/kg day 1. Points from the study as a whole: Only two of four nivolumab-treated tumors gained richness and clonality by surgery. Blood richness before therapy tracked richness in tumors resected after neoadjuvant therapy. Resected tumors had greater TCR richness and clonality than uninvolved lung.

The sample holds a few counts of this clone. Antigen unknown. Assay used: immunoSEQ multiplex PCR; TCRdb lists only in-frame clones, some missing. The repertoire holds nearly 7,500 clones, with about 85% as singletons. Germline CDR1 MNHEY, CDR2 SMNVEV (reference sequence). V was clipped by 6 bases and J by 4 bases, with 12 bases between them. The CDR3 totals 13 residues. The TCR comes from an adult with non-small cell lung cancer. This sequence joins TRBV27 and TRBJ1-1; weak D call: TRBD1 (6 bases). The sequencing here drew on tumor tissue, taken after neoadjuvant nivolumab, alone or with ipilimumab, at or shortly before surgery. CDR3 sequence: CASSHREGTEAFF. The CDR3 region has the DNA TGTGCCAGCAGCCACAGGGAGGGCACTGAAGCTTTCTTT.